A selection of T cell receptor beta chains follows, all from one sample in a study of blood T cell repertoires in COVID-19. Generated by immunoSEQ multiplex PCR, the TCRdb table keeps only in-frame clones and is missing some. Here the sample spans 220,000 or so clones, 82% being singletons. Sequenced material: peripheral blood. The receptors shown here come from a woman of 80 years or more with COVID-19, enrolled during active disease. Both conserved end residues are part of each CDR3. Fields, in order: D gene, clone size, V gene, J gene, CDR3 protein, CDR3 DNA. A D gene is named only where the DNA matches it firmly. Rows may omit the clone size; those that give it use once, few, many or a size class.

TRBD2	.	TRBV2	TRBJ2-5	CASSVERGAEETQYF	TGTGCCAGCAGTGTCGAGCGGGGGGCGGAAGAGACCCAGTACTTC
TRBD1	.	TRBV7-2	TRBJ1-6	CASSRRQGGNSPLHF	TGTGCCAGCAGCAGGCGACAGGGGGGCAATTCACCCCTCCACTTT
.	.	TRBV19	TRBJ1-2	CASSMSGILNYGYTF	TGTGCCAGTAGTATGTCAGGGATACTGAACTATGGCTACACCTTC
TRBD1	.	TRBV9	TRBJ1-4	CASSVGRTGRNEKLFF	TGTGCCAGCAGCGTTGGAAGGACAGGGCGAAATGAAAAACTGTTTTTT
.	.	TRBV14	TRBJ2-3	CATRMTGATDTQYF	TGTGCCACCCGTATGACGGGAGCAACAGATACGCAGTATTTT
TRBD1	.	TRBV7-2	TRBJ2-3	CASRKTGADTQYF	TGTGCCAGCAGAAAGACAGGGGCAGATACGCAGTATTTT
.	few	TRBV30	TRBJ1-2	CAWSISGNYGYTF	TGTGCCTGGAGCATATCGGGGAACTATGGCTACACCTTC
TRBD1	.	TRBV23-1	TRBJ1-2	CASRLGQGLSYGYTF	TGCGCCAGCAGGCTTGGACAGGGCCTTAGCTATGGCTACACCTTC
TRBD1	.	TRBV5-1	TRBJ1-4	CASSLQGASEKLFF	TGCGCCAGCAGTCTACAGGGGGCGAGTGAAAAACTGTTTTTT
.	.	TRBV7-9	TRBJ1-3	CASSASSGNTIYF	TGTGCCAGCAGCGCGAGCTCTGGAAACACCATATATTTT
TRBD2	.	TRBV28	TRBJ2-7	CASKTSGIGNEQYF	TGTGCCAGCAAAACTAGCGGGATAGGCAACGAGCAGTACTTC
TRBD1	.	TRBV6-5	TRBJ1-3	CASSYTGTGYGNTIYF	TGTGCCAGCAGCTACACCGGGACAGGGTACGGAAACACCATATATTTT
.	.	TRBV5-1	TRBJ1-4	CASSSVPTNEKLFF	TGCGCCAGCAGCTCGGTCCCAACTAATGAAAAACTGTTTTTT
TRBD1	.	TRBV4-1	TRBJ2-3	CASSQEQGAGDTQYF	TGCGCCAGCAGCCAAGAACAGGGGGCTGGAGATACGCAGTATTTT
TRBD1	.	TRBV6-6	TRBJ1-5	CASSLTGTLGQPQHF	TGTGCCAGCAGCCTGACAGGGACGCTCGGTCAGCCCCAGCATTTT
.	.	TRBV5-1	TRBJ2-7	CASSVEARSYEQYF	TGCGCCAGCAGCGTCGAGGCCAGAAGTTACGAGCAGTACTTC
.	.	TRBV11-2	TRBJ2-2	CASSLDRVGELFF	TGTGCCAGCAGCTTAGATCGCGTTGGGGAGCTGTTTTTT
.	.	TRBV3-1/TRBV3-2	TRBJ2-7	CASSPYLTLLANEQYF	TGTGCCAGCAGCCCCTACCTAACCCTACTAGCAAACGAGCAGTACTTC
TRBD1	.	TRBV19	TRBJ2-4	CASSFRTGTDIQYF	TGTGCCAGTAGTTTCCGGACAGGGACGGACATTCAGTACTTC
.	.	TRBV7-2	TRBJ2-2	CASSPPGRAPANTGELFF	TGTGCCAGCAGCCCCCCCGGGAGAGCGCCCGCGAACACCGGGGAGCTGTTTTTT
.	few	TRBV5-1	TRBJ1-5	CASSLDRDQPQHF	TGCGCCAGCAGCTTGGACAGAGATCAGCCCCAGCATTTT
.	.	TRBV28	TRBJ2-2	CASTPGLPTGELFF	TGTGCCAGCACTCCGGGACTTCCCACCGGGGAGCTGTTTTTT
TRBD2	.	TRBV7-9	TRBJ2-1	CASSSSSGGTNEQFF	TGTGCCAGCAGCTCTTCTAGCGGGGGGACCAATGAGCAGTTCTTC
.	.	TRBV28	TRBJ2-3	CASSLSGQFVTDTQYF	TGTGCCAGCAGTTTAAGCGGGCAGTTCGTCACAGATACGCAGTATTTT
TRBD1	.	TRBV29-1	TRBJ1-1	CSVGTGLEAFF	TGCAGCGTCGGGACAGGGCTGGAAGCTTTCTTT
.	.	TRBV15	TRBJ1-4	CATSPRGGVTTNEKLFF	TGTGCCACCAGCCCACGGGGAGGGGTAACAACTAATGAAAAACTGTTTTTT
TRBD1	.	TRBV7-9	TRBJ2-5	CASSPGTGLQETQYF	TGTGCCAGCAGCCCTGGGACAGGACTTCAAGAGACCCAGTACTTC
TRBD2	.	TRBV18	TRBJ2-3	CATLPGLGSDTQYF	TGTGCCACCCTTCCGGGACTAGGGTCAGATACGCAGTATTTT
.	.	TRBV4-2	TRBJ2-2	CASSQEGLTNTGELFF	TGTGCCAGCAGCCAAGAAGGACTGACGAACACCGGGGAGCTGTTTTTT
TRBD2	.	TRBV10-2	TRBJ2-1	CASSDSGLAGIYNEQFF	TGCGCCAGCAGTGACTCGGGACTAGCGGGGATCTACAATGAGCAGTTCTTC
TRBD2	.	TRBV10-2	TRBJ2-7	CASTREANSYEQYF	TGCGCCAGCACTCGGGAGGCCAACTCCTACGAGCAGTACTTC
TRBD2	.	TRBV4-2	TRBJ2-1	CASSQDLGLAYNEQFF	TGTGCCAGCAGCCAAGATCTTGGACTAGCCTACAATGAGCAGTTCTTC
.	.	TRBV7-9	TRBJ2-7	CASSYRSSYEQYF	TGTGCCAGCAGCTACAGGAGCTCCTACGAGCAGTACTTC
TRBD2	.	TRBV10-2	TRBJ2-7	CASSQIPGLAGGLFEQYF	TGCGCCAGCAGTCAGATACCGGGACTAGCGGGAGGGCTATTCGAGCAGTACTTC
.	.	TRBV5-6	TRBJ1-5	CASSLGRVGPQHF	TGTGCCAGCAGCTTAGGTCGGGTTGGGCCCCAGCATTTT
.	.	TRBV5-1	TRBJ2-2	CASSPPGQANTGELFF	TGCGCCAGCAGCCCCCCGGGACAAGCGAACACCGGGGAGCTGTTTTTT
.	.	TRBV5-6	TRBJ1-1	CASSSDTGGNTEAFF	TGTGCCAGCAGTTCAGATACGGGTGGCAACACTGAAGCTTTCTTT
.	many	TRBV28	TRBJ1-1	CASSPGDGGANTEAFF	TGTGCCAGCAGTCCGGGGGACGGGGGGGCAAACACTGAAGCTTTCTTT
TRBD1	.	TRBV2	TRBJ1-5	CASMQQGINQPQHF	TGTGCCAGCATGCAACAGGGGATCAATCAGCCCCAGCATTTT
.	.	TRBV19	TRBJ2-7	CASSLTGTGEQYF	TGTGCCAGTAGCCTGACAGGAACGGGGGAGCAGTACTTC
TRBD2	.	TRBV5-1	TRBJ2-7	CASSASGLAGHEQYF	TGCGCCAGCTCTGCTTCGGGACTAGCGGGGCACGAGCAGTACTTC
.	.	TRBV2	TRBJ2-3	CASSEEGEDTQYF	TGTGCCAGCAGTGAAGAGGGGGAAGATACGCAGTATTTT
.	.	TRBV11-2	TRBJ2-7	CASSLDRDIEQYF	TGTGCCAGCAGCTTAGATAGGGACATCGAGCAGTACTTC
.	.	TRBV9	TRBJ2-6	CASSFRTAGANVLTF	TGTGCCAGCAGCTTTCGGACTGCGGGGGCCAACGTCCTGACTTTC
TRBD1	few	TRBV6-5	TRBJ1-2	CASSLQGAVGYTF	TGTGCCAGCAGTTTACAGGGGGCTGTAGGCTACACCTTC
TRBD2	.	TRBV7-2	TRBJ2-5	CASSLGGRRAGTQYF	TGTGCCAGCAGCTTAGGCGGGAGGAGGGCCGGGACCCAGTACTTC
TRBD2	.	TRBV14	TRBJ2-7	CATGTSGSYEQYF	TGTGCCACCGGGACTAGCGGGAGCTACGAGCAGTACTTC
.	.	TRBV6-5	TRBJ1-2	CASSYSGTGTYGYTF	TGTGCCAGCAGTTACTCCGGAACAGGGACCTATGGCTACACCTTC
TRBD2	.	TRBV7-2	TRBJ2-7	CASSYGLLAGGYEQYF	TGTGCCAGCAGCTACGGCCTACTAGCGGGAGGCTACGAGCAGTACTTC
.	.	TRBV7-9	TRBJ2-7	CASSLTDSSYEQYF	TGTGCCAGCAGCTTAACGGACAGTTCCTACGAGCAGTACTTC